This is a list of T cell receptor beta chains from one sample in a study of blood T cells in healthy people across ages. Using its own MiXCR run on the 5' RACE reads, TCRdb lists one record per CDR3 protein. The table lists fewer than 950,000 distinct CDR3 sequences, around 36% of them singletons, with over 10% in the top ten. The sequencing input was blood. The receptors come from a man younger than 35 in good health. Both conserved end residues are part of each CDR3. Each record gives: CDR3 DNA, CDR3 protein, clone size, V gene, D gene, J gene. A D gene is named only where the DNA matches it firmly. The size of a clone is reported for some rows only, either as once, few or many, or as a class for expanded clones.

TGTGCCAGCAACCCCCGGCGACGGGGCAACCTAGGAGATACGCAGTATTTT	CASNPRRRGNLGDTQYF	few	TRBV5-6	.	TRBJ2-3
TGTGCCAGCAGCTTAGGTGTTTCGGTTTTTGCGGAAAAACTGTTTTTT	CASSLGVSVFAEKLFF	once	TRBV7-2	.	TRBJ1-4
TGTGCCAGCACCCAGGCAGGGATCCGAGATTCATCCCTCCACTTT	CASTQAGIRDSSLHF	.	TRBV6-1	.	TRBJ1-6
TGTGCCAGCAGCTTTAAATCTCAGCGGGGCGATGAGCAGTTCTTC	CASSFKSQRGDEQFF	few	TRBV7-3	TRBD2	TRBJ2-1
TGTGCCAGCAGCTTAGCGCCAGGGGCAGAGATCCAGTACTTC	CASSLAPGAEIQYF	.	TRBV7-2	.	TRBJ2-7
TGTGCCAGCAGTGAAAATTTCCAAGAGACCCAGTACTTC	CASSENFQETQYF	many	TRBV2	.	TRBJ2-5
TGTGCCAGCAGTCCCTGGACTAGCGGGAGAGCAGATACGCAGTATTTT	CASSPWTSGRADTQYF	.	TRBV12-3/TRBV12-4	TRBD2	TRBJ2-3
TGTGCCAGCAGCTCAGACAGGGCCCGCATTAACATTCAGTACTTC	CASSSDRARINIQYF	.	TRBV5-6	TRBD1	TRBJ2-4
TGCAGTACCGACGCGGAAGGGTTCAGAGAGACCCAGTACTTC	CSTDAEGFRETQYF	many	TRBV20-1	.	TRBJ2-5
TGCAGTGCTAGAGATCTCGGGACTAGTAAGTCAGATACGCAGTATTTT	CSARDLGTSKSDTQYF	.	TRBV20-1	TRBD2	TRBJ2-3
TGTGCCAGCAGTTATAATAGGGACAGCGGCTACAATGAGCAGTACTTC	CASSYNRDSGYNEQYF	.	TRBV6-2/TRBV6-3	TRBD1	TRBJ2-7
TGTGCCAGCACCCATCGGGGGGCGGATCGAGAGACCCAGTACTTC	CASTHRGADRETQYF	once	TRBV6-2/TRBV6-3	.	TRBJ2-5
TGTGCCAGCAGTGAAGGGAAAAGGACTGAAGCTTTCTTT	CASSEGKRTEAFF	.	TRBV2	.	TRBJ1-1
TGTGCCAGCAGTTTTCTGCAGGGGGGTGGCTACACCTTC	CASSFLQGGGYTF	few	TRBV12-3/TRBV12-4	TRBD1	TRBJ1-2
TGTGCCAGCAGTGATAAAGGGACAGGGGGGGGGAGGGAGCAGTTCTTC	CASSDKGTGGGREQFF	.	TRBV2	TRBD1	TRBJ2-1
TGCAGTGCTAGCTCAGCGGGGGGTAACACCGGGGAGCTGTTTTTT	CSASSAGGNTGELFF	.	TRBV20-1	TRBD2	TRBJ2-2
TGTGCCAGCAGCTTAGTAGTTGGACAGGGGGAATTGGATGAGCAGTTCTTC	CASSLVVGQGELDEQFF	few	TRBV7-9	TRBD1	TRBJ2-1
TGCAGCGTTGAGGTCAGGGGGAGCTACGAGCAGTACTTC	CSVEVRGSYEQYF	.	TRBV29-1	TRBD1	TRBJ2-7
TGTGCCAGCAGTTTAGTTCCCAGCACAGATACGCAGTATTTT	CASSLVPSTDTQYF	many	TRBV12-3/TRBV12-4	.	TRBJ2-3
TGCGCCAGCAGCCAAGAGGACAGGGCTAACTATGGCTACACCTTC	CASSQEDRANYGYTF	few	TRBV4-1	TRBD1	TRBJ1-2
TGTGCCAGCAGCCCTCGGAACGGCAATCAGCCCCAGCATTTT	CASSPRNGNQPQHF	.	TRBV7-2	.	TRBJ1-5
TGTGCCAGCAGTGAAGGCGGGACGGCTAATGAAAAACTGTTTTTT	CASSEGGTANEKLFF	.	TRBV2	.	TRBJ1-4
TGTGCCAGCAGCTTCTGGACTAGGCAAGAGACCCAGTACTTC	CASSFWTRQETQYF	few	TRBV7-2	TRBD2	TRBJ2-5
TGTGCCAGCTCACGGGACATCCCTGAGGATGAGCAGTTCTTC	CASSRDIPEDEQFF	many	TRBV18	.	TRBJ2-1
TGTGCCATCAGTGGGACAGACAGGGCCACTGAAGCTTTCTTT	CAISGTDRATEAFF	few	TRBV10-3	TRBD1	TRBJ1-1
TGTGCCAGCAGCTTAATCCCACAGGGGAGCTCCTATAATTCACCCCTCCACTTT	CASSLIPQGSSYNSPLHF	few	TRBV7-3	TRBD1	TRBJ1-6
TGTGCCAGCAGTGAATTGGGCAGCTATGGCTACACCTTC	CASSELGSYGYTF	.	TRBV2	.	TRBJ1-2
TGTGCCAGCAGCTTTTATCGGCAGGCGAGCACAGATACGCAGTATTTT	CASSFYRQASTDTQYF	.	TRBV5-8	.	TRBJ2-3
TGCAGCGTTGAACTAGCGGAGACCCTCAATGAGCAGTTCTTC	CSVELAETLNEQFF	once	TRBV29-1	TRBD2	TRBJ2-1
TGTACCAGCAGCTCCCAGAGACAGGGCGTTAGCACAGATACGCAGTATTTT	CTSSSQRQGVSTDTQYF	.	TRBV7-2	TRBD1	TRBJ2-3
TGTGCCAGCAGTTACTCGAGACAGGGGATGGGTGAGCAGTTCTTC	CASSYSRQGMGEQFF	.	TRBV6-6	TRBD1	TRBJ2-1
TGTGCCAGCAGCCGGACTTTGACAGATACGCAGTATTTT	CASSRTLTDTQYF	few	TRBV7-2	.	TRBJ2-3
TGCGCCAGCAGCCGATACGGGGGAGGGACCAACTATGGCTACACCTTC	CASSRYGGGTNYGYTF	.	TRBV4-3	.	TRBJ1-2
TGTGCCAGCAGTGCGACACTCGGGACACCGTATAGCAATCAGCCCCAGCATTTT	CASSATLGTPYSNQPQHF	.	TRBV25-1	.	TRBJ1-5
TGCAGTGCTAGAGCGGGGGGGACCAGCAATGAGCAGTTCTTC	CSARAGGTSNEQFF	few	TRBV20-1	TRBD2	TRBJ2-1
TGTGCCAGCATGGGAAGGGGGAATCAGCCCCAGCATTTT	CASMGRGNQPQHF	few	TRBV27	.	TRBJ1-5
TGTGCCAGTAGTACCCCAAGACAGGGGCGGACTGAAGCTTTCTTT	CASSTPRQGRTEAFF	.	TRBV19	TRBD1	TRBJ1-1
TGTGCCAGCTTCCGGGACCCAAACACCGGGGAGCTGTTTTTT	CASFRDPNTGELFF	many	TRBV18	.	TRBJ2-2
TGTGCCAGCAGTTGGGGGCAGGGATATCGCTACGAGCAGTACTTC	CASSWGQGYRYEQYF	.	TRBV6-2/TRBV6-3	.	TRBJ2-7
TGTGCCAGCAGCCACAATGACCCCACAGATACGCAGTATTTT	CASSHNDPTDTQYF	.	TRBV7-9	.	TRBJ2-3
TGTGCCATCAGTGAATTTCCAAACAATGAGCAGTTCTTC	CAISEFPNNEQFF	many	TRBV10-3	.	TRBJ2-1
TGTGCCAGCAGTTACACGACGACTAGCGGGTTCAGAAACATTCAGTACTTC	CASSYTTTSGFRNIQYF	few	TRBV6-2/TRBV6-3	TRBD2	TRBJ2-4
TGTGCCGGCAGCCTTCGGGGACAGGGATATGGCTACACCTTC	CAGSLRGQGYGYTF	.	TRBV7-2	TRBD1	TRBJ1-2
TGCAGTGCTCGACAGGGGTCTAATGAAAAACTGTTTTTT	CSARQGSNEKLFF	.	TRBV20-1	TRBD1	TRBJ1-4
TGTGCCAGCGCCCTTGGGGCAGATACGCAGTATTTT	CASALGADTQYF	few	TRBV6-2/TRBV6-3	.	TRBJ2-3
TGCAGCGTTGAATTCCTGGGCGGGGGGGCCCCAGATACGCAGTATTTT	CSVEFLGGGAPDTQYF	once	TRBV29-1	TRBD2	TRBJ2-3
TGTGCCAGCAGCCGGACAGGGGCCTACGAGCAGTACTTC	CASSRTGAYEQYF	few	TRBV27	TRBD1	TRBJ2-7
TGTGCCAGCAGTTTCACAGGGGCTAATTCACCCCTCCACTTT	CASSFTGANSPLHF	many	TRBV12-3/TRBV12-4	TRBD1	TRBJ1-6
TGCAGCGTTGAAGACCGGACAGCTAACACCGGGGAGCTGTTTTTT	CSVEDRTANTGELFF	.	TRBV29-1	.	TRBJ2-2
TGTGCCAGCAGTTACTCGAGGGGCGCGGGTACTGAAGCTTTCTTT	CASSYSRGAGTEAFF	few	TRBV6-5	.	TRBJ1-1